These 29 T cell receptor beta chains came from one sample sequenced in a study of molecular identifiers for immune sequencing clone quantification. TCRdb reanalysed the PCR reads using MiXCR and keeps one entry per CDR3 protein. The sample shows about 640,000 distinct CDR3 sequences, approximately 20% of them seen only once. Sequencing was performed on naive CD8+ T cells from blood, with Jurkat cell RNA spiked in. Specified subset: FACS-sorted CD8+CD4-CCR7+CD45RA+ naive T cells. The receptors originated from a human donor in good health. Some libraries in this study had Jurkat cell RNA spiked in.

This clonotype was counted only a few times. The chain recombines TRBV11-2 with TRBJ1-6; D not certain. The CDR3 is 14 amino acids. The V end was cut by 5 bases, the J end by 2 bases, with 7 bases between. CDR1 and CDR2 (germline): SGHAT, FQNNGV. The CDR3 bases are TGTGCCAGCAGCCCAGGCCCCTATAATTCACCCCTCCACTTT. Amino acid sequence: CASSPGPYNSPLHF. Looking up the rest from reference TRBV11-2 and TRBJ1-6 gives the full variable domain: EAGVAQSPRYKIIEKRQSVAFWCNPISGHATLYWYQQILGQGPKLLIQFQNNGVVDDSQLPKDRFSAERLKGVDSTLKIQPAKLEDSAVYLCASSPGPYNSPLHFGNGTRLTVT.

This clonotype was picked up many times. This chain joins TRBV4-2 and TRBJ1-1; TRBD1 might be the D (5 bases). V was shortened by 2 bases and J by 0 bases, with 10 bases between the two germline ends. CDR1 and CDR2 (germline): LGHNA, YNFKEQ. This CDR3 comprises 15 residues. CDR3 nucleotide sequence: TGTGCCAGCAGCCAACGTACAGGAATGAACACTGAAGCTTTCTTT. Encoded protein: CASSQRTGMNTEAFF.

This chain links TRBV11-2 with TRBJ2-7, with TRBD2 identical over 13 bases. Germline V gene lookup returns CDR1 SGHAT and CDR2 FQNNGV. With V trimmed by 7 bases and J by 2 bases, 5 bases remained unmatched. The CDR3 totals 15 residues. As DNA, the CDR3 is TGTGCCAGCACTCCTACTAGCGGGAGGGCCTACGAGCAGTACTTC. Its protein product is CASTPTSGRAYEQYF.

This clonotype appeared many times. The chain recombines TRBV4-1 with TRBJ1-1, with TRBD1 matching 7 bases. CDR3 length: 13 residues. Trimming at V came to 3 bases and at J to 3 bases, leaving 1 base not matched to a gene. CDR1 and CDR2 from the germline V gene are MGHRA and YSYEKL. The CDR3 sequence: CASSQTGYTEAFF. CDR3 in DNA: TGCGCCAGCAGCCAGACAGGGTACACTGAAGCTTTCTTT.

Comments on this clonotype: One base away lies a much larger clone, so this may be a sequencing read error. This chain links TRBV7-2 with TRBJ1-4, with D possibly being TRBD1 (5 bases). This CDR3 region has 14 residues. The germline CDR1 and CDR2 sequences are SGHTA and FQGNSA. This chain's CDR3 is CASSLGGYNEKLSF. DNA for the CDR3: TGTGCCAGCAGCTTAGGGGGGTATAATGAAAAACTGTCTTTT.

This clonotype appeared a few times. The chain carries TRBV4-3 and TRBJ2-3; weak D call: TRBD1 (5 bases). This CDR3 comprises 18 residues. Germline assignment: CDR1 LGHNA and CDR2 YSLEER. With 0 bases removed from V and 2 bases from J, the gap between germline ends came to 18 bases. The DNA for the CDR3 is TGCGCCAGCAGCCAAGATTGGGGCGCGGCCCGGACCACAGATACGCAGTATTTT. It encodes CASSQDWGAARTTDTQYF.

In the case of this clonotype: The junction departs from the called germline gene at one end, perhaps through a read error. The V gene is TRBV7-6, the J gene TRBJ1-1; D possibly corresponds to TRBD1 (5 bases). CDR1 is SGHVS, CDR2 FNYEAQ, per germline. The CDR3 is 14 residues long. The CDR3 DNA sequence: TGTGCCAGCATCATAGGTCCAGGGACCACTGGAGCTTTCTTT. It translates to CASIIGPGTTGAFF.

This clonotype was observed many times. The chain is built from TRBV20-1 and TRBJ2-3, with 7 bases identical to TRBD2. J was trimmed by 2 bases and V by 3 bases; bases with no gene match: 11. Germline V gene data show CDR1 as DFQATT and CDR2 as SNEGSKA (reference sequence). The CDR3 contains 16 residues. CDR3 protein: CSARSGSSGTTDTQYF. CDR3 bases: TGCAGTGCTAGGTCCGGATCTAGCGGAACCACAGATACGCAGTATTTT.

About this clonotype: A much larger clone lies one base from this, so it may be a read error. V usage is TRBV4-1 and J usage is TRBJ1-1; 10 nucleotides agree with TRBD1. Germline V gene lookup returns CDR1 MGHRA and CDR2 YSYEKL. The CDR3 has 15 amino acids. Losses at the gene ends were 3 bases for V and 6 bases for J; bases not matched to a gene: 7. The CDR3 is CASSQAGTGASEAFF. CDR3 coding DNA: TGCGCCAGCAGCCAGGCCGGGACAGGGGCCTCTGAAGCTTTCTTT.

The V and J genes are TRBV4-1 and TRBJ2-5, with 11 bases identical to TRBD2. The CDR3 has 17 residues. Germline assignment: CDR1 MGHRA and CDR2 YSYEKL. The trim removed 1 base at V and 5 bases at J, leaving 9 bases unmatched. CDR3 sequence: CASSQVTRLAGRETQYF. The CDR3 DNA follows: TGCGCCAGCAGCCAAGTAACGAGACTAGCGGGACGCGAGACCCAGTACTTC.

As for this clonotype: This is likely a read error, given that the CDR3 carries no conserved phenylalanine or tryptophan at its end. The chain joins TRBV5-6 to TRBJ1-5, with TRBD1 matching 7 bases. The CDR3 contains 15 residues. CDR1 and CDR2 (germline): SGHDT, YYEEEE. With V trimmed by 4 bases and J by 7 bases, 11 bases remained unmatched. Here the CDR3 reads CASSVNRGRRQPQHL. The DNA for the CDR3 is TGTGCCAGCAGCGTAAACAGGGGACGGAGGCAGCCCCAGCATCTT.

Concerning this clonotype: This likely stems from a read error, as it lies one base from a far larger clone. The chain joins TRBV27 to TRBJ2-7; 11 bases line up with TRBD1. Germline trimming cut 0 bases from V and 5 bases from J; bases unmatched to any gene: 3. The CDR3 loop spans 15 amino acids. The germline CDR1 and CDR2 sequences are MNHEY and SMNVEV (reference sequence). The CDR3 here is CASSLSGQGAHEQYF. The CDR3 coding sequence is TGTGCCAGCAGTTTATCTGGACAGGGGGCCCACGAGCAGTACTTC.

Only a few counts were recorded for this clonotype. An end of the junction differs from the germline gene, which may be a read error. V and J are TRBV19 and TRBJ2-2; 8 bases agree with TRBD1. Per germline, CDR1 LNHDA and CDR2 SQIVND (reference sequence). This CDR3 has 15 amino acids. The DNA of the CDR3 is TGTACCAGTAGTATAGGACACAGGGGGACCGGGGAGCTGTTTTTT. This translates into CTSSIGHRGTGELFF.

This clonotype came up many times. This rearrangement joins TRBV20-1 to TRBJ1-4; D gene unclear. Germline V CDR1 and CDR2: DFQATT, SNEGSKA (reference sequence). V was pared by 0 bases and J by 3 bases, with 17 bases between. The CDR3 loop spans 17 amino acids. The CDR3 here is CSARDQSTALANEKLFF. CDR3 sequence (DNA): TGCAGTGCTAGAGATCAGAGTACGGCTCTGGCTAATGAAAAACTGTTTTTT.

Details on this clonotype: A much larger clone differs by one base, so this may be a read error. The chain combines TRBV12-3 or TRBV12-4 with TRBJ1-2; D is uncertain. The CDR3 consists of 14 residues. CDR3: CASSLFPDAYCYTF. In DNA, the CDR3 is TGTGCCAGCAGTTTATTTCCGGATGCCTATTGCTACACCTTC.

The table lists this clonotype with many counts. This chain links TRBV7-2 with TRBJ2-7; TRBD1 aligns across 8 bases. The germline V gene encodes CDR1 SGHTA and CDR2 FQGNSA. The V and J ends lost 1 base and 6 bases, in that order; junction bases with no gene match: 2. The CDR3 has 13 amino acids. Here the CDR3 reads CASSLGTGTEQYF. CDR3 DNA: TGTGCCAGCAGCTTAGGGACAGGGACCGAGCAGTACTTC.

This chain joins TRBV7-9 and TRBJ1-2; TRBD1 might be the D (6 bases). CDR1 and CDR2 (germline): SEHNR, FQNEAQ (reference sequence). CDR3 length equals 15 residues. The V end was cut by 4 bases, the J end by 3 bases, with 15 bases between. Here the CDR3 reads CASSSSDRSDYGYTF. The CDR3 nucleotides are TGTGCCAGCAGCTCATCCGACAGGAGCGACTATGGCTACACCTTC. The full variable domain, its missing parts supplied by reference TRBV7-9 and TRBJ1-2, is DTGVSQNPRHKITKRGQNVTFRCDPISEHNRLYWYRQTLGQGPEFLTYFQNEAQLEKSRLLSDRFSAERPKGSFSTLEIQRTEQGDSAMYLCASSSSDRSDYGYTFGSGTRLTVV.

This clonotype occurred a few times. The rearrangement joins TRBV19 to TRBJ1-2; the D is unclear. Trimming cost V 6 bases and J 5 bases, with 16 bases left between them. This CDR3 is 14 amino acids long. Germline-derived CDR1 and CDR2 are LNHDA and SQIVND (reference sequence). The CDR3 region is CASRTPDLNYGYTF. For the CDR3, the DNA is TGTGCCAGTAGAACACCGGACTTAAATTATGGCTACACCTTC.

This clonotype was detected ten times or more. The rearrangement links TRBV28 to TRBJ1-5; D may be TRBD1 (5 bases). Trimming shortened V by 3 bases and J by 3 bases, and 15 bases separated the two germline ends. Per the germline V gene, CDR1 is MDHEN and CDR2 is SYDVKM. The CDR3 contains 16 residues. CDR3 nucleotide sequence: TGTGCCAGCAGTTTGTTCAGGGAGGGCATCAATCAGCCCCAGCATTTT. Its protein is CASSLFREGINQPQHF.

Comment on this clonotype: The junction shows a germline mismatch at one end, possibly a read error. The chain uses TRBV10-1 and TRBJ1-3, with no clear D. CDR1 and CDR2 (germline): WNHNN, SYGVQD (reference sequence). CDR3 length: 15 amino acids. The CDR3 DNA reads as TGCGCCAGCAGTGATCGGCAGAAGCTCTGGAAACACCATATATTT. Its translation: CASSDRQKLWKHHIF.

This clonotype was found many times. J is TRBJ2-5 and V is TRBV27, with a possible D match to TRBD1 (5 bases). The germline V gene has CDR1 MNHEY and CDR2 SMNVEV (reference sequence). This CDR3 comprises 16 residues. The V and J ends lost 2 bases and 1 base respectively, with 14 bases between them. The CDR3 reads CASSLNQGSFQETQYF. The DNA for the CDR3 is TGTGCCAGCAGTTTAAATCAGGGCAGCTTCCAAGAGACCCAGTACTTC.

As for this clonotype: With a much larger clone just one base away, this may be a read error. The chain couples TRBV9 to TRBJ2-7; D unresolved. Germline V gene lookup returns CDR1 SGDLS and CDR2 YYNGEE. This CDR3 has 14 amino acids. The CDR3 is CASSPHQVGYGQYF. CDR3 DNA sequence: TGTGCCAGCAGCCCTCATCAGGTTGGGTACGGGCAGTACTTC.

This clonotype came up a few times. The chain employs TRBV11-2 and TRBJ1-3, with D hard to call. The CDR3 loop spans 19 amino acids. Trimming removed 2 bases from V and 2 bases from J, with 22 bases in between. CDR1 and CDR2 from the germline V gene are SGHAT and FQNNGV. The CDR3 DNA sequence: TGTGCCAGCAGCTTATTTCCGGGAGGACGAGGAGCTACTGGAAACACCATATATTTT. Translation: CASSLFPGGRGATGNTIYF.

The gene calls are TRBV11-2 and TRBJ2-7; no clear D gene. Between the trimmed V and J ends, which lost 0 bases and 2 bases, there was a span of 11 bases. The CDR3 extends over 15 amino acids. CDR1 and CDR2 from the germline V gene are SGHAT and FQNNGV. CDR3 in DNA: TGTGCCAGCAGCTTAGAAGCTCTCAATACCTACGAGCAGTACTTC. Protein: CASSLEALNTYEQYF. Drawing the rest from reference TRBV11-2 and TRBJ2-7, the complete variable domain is EAGVAQSPRYKIIEKRQSVAFWCNPISGHATLYWYQQILGQGPKLLIQFQNNGVVDDSQLPKDRFSAERLKGVDSTLKIQPAKLEDSAVYLCASSLEALNTYEQYFGPGTRLTVT.

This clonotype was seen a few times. In DNA form, the CDR3 reads TGTGCCAGCGCGATCATTGGGGAGACCCAGTACTTC. Translated, it gives CASAIIGETQYF. This chain links TRBV6-5 with TRBJ2-5; D is ambiguous. The germline V gene encodes CDR1 MNHEY and CDR2 SVGAGI. The CDR3 has 12 residues. The V and J ends lost 8 bases and 5 bases respectively, with 12 bases between them.

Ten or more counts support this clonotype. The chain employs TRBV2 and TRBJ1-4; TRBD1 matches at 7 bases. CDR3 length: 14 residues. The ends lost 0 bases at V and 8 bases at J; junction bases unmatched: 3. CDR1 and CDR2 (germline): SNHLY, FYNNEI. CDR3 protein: CASSEAGGFEKLFF. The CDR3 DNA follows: TGTGCCAGCAGTGAAGCAGGGGGCTTCGAAAAACTGTTTTTT.

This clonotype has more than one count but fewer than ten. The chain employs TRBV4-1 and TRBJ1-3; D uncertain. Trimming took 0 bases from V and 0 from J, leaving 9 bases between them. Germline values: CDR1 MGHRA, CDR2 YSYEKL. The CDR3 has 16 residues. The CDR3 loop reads CASSQDLGHSGNTIYF. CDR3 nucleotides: TGCGCCAGCAGCCAAGATCTCGGCCACTCTGGAAACACCATATATTTT.

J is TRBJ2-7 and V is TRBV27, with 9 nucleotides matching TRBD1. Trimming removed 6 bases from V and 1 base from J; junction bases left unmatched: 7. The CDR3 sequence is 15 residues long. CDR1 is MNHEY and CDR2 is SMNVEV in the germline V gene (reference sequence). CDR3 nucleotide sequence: TGTGCCAGCAGATCGGACAGGGGCGAATCCTACGAGCAGTACTTC. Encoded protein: CASRSDRGESYEQYF.

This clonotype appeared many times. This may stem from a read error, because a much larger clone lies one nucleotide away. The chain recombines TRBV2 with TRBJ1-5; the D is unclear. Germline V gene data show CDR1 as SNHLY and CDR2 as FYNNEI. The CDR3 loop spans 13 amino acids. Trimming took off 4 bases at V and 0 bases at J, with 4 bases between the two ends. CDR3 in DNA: TGTGCCAGCAGTGTATATAGCAATCAGCCCCAGCATTTT. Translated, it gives CASSVYSNQPQHF.